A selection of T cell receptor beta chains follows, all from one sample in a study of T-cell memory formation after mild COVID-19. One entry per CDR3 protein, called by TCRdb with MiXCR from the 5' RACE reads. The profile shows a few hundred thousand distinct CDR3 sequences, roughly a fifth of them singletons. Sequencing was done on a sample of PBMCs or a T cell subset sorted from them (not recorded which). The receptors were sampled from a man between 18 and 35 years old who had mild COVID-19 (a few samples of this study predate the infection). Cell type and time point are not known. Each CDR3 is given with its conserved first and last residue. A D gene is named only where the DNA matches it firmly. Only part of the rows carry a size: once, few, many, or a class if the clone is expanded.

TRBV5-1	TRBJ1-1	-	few	CASSFRATYEGDTEAFF	TGCGCCAGCAGCTTCCGGGCCACTTACGAGGGGGACACTGAAGCTTTCTTT
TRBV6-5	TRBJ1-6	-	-	CASSYYRAHSYNSPLHF	TGTGCCAGCAGTTACTACAGGGCCCACTCCTATAATTCACCCCTCCACTTT
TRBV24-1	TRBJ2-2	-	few	CATSDPFPPGELFF	TGTGCCACCAGTGATCCCTTCCCGCCCGGGGAGCTGTTTTTT
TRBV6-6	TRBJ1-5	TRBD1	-	CASSYVPGQSERPQHF	TGTGCCAGCAGTTACGTCCCGGGACAGTCTGAAAGGCCCCAGCATTTT
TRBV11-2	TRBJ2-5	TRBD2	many	CASSSGTSGVGTQYF	TGTGCCAGCAGCTCCGGGACTAGCGGGGTTGGGACCCAGTACTTC
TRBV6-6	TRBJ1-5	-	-	CASSPRDVAGRGGQPQHF	TGTGCCAGCAGCCCAAGGGATGTAGCTGGACGGGGGGGACAGCCCCAGCATTTT
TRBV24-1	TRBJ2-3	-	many	CATSDFSTDTQYF	TGTGCCACCAGTGATTTTAGCACAGATACGCAGTATTTT
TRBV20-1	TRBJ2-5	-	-	CSATQGRETQYF	TGCAGTGCTACACAGGGGAGGGAGACCCAGTACTTC
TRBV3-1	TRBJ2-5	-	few	CASSQTLGKTQYF	TGTGCCAGCAGCCAAACCCTTGGGAAGACCCAGTACTTC
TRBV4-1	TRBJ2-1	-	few	CASSNGGMGRYNEQFF	TGCGCCAGCAGCAATGGGGGGATGGGGCGATACAATGAGCAGTTCTTC
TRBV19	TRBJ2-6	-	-	CASSAYPGSSGANVLTF	TGTGCCAGTAGTGCTTACCCCGGGTCCTCTGGGGCCAACGTCCTGACTTTC
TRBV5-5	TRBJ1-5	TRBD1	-	CASSATGVRWNQPQHF	TGTGCCAGCAGCGCGACAGGGGTGAGGTGGAATCAGCCCCAGCATTTT
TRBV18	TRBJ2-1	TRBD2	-	CASSPRLAGGLGDNEQFF	TGTGCCAGCTCACCAAGGCTAGCGGGGGGCCTAGGGGACAATGAGCAGTTCTTC
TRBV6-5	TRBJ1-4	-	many	CASSSGGEKLFF	TGTGCCAGCAGTTCGGGCGGCGAAAAACTGTTTTTT
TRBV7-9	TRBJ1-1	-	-	CASSSTDRMNTEAFF	TGTGCCAGCAGCTCAACTGACAGGATGAACACTGAAGCTTTCTTT
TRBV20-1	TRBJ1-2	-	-	CSARDRGSRGVYGYTF	TGCAGTGCTAGAGATCGGGGCTCACGGGGGGTCTATGGCTACACCTTC
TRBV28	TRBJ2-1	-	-	CASSREGYPVYNEQFF	TGTGCCAGCAGCCGTGAGGGATACCCGGTTTACAATGAGCAGTTCTTC
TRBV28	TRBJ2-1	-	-	CASFFRGSYNEQFF	TGTGCCAGCTTTTTTCGGGGATCCTACAATGAGCAGTTCTTC
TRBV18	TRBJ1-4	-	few	CASSPGSNEKLFF	TGTGCCAGCTCACCAGGCTCTAATGAAAAACTGTTTTTT
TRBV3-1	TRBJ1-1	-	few	CASSQLGATTEAFF	TGTGCCAGCAGCCAGCTAGGGGCTACCACTGAAGCTTTCTTT
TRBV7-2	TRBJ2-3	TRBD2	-	CASSLPRTSGDTQYF	TGTGCCAGCAGCTTACCAAGGACTAGCGGAGATACGCAGTATTTT
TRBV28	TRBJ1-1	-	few	CASSWVVGTEAFF	TGTGCCAGCTCTTGGGTAGTGGGGACTGAAGCTTTCTTT
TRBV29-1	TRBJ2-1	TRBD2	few	CSVLPRGGGASHNEQFF	TGCAGCGTATTACCCCGGGGCGGGGGGGCCTCTCACAATGAGCAGTTCTTC
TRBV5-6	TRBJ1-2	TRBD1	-	CASQTGTESGYTF	TGTGCCAGCCAGACCGGGACAGAGAGTGGCTACACCTTC
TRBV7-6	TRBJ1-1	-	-	CASSPAASNTEAFF	TGTGCCAGCAGCCCAGCGGCCTCGAACACTGAAGCTTTCTTT
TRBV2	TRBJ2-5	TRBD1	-	CASVFPGQYQETQYF	TGTGCCAGCGTATTCCCGGGACAGTACCAAGAGACCCAGTACTTC
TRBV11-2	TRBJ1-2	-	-	CASRRLGGDNYGYTF	TGTGCCAGCAGACGTTTGGGTGGGGATAACTATGGCTACACCTTC
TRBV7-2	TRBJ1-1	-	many	CASSLLRVAFF	TGTGCCAGCAGCCTACTACGGGTAGCTTTCTTT
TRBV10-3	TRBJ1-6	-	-	CAIGGPNNSPLHF	TGTGCCATCGGTGGACCCAATAATTCACCCCTCCACTTT
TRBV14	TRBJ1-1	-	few	CASSQVSGGTEAFF	TGTGCCAGCAGCCAAGTCAGCGGGGGCACTGAAGCTTTCTTT
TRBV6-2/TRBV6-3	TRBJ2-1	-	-	CASTYRVSSYNEQFF	TGTGCCAGCACCTACAGGGTTAGCTCCTACAATGAGCAGTTCTTC
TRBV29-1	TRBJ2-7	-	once	CSVDRTSGGANEQYF	TGCAGCGTTGATCGGACTAGTGGGGGGGCCAACGAGCAGTACTTC
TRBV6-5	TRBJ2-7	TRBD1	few	CASSYGTGKYEQYF	TGTGCCAGCAGTTACGGGACAGGGAAATACGAGCAGTACTTC
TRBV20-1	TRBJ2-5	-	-	CSARRGGSSETQYF	TGCAGTGCTAGACGGGGTGGTAGCTCAGAGACCCAGTACTTC
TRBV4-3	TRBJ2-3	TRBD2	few	CASSPYSSGVVADTQYF	TGCGCCAGCAGCCCCTACTCTAGCGGGGTAGTGGCAGATACGCAGTATTTT